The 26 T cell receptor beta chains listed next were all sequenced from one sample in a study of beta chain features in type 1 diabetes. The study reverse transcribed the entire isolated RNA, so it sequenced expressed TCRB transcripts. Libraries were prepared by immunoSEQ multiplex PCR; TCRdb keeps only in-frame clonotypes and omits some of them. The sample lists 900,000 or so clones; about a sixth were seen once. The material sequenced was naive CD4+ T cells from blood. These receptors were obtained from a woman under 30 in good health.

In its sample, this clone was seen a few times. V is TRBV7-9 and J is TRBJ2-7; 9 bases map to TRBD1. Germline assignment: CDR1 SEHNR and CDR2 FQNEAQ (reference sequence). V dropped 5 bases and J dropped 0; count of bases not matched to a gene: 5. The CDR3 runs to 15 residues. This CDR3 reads CASSSMGQGSYEQYF. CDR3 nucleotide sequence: TGTGCCAGCAGCAGCATGGGACAGGGCTCCTACGAGCAGTACTTC.

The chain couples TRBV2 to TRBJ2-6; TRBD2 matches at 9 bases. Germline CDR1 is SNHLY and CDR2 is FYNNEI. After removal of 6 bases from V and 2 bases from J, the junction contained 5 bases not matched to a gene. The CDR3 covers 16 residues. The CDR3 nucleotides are TGTGCCAGCAGCCTAGCGGGACTTGCTGGGGCCAACGTCCTGACTTTC. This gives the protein CASSLAGLAGANVLTF.

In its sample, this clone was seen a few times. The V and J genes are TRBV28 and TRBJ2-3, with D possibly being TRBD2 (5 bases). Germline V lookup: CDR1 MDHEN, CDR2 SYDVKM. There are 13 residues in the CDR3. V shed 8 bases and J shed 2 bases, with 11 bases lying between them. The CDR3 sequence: CASDTGNTDTQYF. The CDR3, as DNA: TGTGCCAGCGATACGGGGAACACAGATACGCAGTATTTT.

CDR3 DNA: TGTGCCAGCAGACCTCGACAGGGGGATGGCTACACCTTC. Its protein product is CASRPRQGDGYTF. The chain uses TRBV6-6 and TRBJ1-2; 9 nucleotides agree with TRBD1. This CDR3 comprises 13 residues. V dropped 6 bases and J dropped 6; count of bases not matched to a gene: 5. The V gene's germline CDR1 is MNHNY and CDR2 SVGAGI (reference sequence).

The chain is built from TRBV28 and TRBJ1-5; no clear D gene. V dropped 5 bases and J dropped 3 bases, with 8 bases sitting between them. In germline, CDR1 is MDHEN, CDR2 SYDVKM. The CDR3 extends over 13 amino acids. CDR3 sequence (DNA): TGTGCCAGCAGTCCCGGCCTCAATCAGCCCCAGCATTTT. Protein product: CASSPGLNQPQHF.

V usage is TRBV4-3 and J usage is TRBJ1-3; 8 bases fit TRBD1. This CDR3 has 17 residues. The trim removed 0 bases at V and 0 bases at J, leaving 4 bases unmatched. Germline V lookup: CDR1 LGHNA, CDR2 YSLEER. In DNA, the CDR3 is TGCGCCAGCAGCCAAGATGCAGGGGGCCCCTCTGGAAACACCATATATTTT. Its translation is CASSQDAGGPSGNTIYF.

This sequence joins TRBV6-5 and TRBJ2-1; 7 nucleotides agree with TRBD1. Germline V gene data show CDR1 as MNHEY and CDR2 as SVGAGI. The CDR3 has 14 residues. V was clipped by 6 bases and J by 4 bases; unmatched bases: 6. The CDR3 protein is CASSPRTGYNEQFF. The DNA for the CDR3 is TGTGCCAGCAGCCCCCGGACAGGTTACAATGAGCAGTTCTTC.

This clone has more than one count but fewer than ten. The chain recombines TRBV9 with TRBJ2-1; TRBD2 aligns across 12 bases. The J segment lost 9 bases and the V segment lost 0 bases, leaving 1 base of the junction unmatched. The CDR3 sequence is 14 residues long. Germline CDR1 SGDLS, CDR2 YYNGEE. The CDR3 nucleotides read TGTGCCAGCAGCGTAGAACTAGCGGGGGGTGAGCAGTTCTTC. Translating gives CASSVELAGGEQFF.

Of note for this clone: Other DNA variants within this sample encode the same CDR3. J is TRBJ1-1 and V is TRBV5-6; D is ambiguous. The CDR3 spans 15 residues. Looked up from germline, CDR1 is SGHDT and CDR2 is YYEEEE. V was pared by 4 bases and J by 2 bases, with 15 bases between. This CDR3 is CASSPYRGRNTEAFF. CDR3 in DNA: TGTGCCAGCAGCCCATACAGAGGGCGTAACACTGAAGCTTTCTTT.

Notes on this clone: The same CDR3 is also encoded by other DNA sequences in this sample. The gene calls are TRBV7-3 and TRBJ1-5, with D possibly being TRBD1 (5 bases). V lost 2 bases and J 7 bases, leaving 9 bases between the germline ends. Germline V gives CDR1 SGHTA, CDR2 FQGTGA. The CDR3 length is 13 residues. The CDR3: CASSLGRDQPQHF. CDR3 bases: TGTGCCAGCAGCTTAGGCAGGGACCAGCCCCAGCATTTT.

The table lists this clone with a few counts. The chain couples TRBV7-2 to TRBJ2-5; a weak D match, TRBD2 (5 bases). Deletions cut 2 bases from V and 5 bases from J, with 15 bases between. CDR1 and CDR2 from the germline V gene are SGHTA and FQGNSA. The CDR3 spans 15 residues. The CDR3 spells CASSLTREPRETQYF. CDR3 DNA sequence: TGTGCCAGCAGCTTAACTAGAGAACCCAGGGAGACCCAGTACTTC.

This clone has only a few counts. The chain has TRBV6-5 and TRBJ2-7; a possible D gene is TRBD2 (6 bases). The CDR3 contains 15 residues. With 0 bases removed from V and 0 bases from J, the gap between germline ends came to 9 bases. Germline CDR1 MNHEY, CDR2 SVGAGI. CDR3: CASSYSFGGSYEQYF. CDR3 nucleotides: TGTGCCAGCAGTTACTCTTTCGGGGGCTCCTACGAGCAGTACTTC.

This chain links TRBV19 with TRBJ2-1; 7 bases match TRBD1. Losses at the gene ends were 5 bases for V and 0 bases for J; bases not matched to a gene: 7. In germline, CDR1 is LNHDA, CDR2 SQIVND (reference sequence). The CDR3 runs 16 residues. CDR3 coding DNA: TGTGCCAGTAGTCGGACAGGAGTTAGCTCCTACAATGAGCAGTTCTTC. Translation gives CASSRTGVSSYNEQFF.

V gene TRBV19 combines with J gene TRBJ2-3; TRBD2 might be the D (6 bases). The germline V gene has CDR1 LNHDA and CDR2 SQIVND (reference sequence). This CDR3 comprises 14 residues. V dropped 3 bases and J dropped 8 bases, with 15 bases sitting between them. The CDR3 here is CASSIGGASGTQYF. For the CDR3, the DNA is TGTGCCAGTAGTATCGGGGGAGCCTCCGGTACGCAGTATTTT.

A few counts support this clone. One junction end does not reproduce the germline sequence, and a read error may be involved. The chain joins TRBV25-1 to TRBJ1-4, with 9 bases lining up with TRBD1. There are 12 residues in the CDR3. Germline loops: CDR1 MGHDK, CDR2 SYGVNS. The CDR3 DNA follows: TGTGCCAGCAGTGAAGGGCTTCGGGACAGGGTTTTT. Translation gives CASSEGLRDRVF.

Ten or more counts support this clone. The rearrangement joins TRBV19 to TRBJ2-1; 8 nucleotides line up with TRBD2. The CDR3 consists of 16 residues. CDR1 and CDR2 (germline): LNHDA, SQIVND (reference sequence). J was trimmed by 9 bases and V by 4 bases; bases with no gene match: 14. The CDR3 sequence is CASSTRQKRERSEQFF. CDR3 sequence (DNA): TGTGCCAGTAGTACGCGCCAGAAGCGGGAGAGAAGTGAGCAGTTCTTC.

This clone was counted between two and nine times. This CDR3 reads CASSVPREAGELFF. The CDR3 nucleotides read TGTGCCAGCAGCGTACCCCGGGAGGCCGGGGAGCTGTTTTTT. This rearrangement joins TRBV5-4 to TRBJ2-2, with TRBD2 matching over 7 bases. CDR3 length: 14 residues. V lost 4 bases, J lost 6 bases, and 6 bases stayed unmatched. CDR1 is SGHNT, CDR2 YYREEE, per germline (reference sequence).

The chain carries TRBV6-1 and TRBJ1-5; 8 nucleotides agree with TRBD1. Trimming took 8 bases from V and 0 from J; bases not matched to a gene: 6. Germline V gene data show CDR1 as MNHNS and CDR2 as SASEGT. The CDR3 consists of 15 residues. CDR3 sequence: CASCTGGYSNQPQHF. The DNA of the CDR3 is TGTGCCAGCTGTACAGGGGGGTATAGCAATCAGCCCCAGCATTTT.

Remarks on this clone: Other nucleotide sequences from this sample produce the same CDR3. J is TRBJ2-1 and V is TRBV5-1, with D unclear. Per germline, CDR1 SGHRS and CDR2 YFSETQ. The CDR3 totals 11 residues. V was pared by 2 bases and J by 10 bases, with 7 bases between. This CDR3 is CASSLSSEQFF. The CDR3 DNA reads TGCGCCAGCAGCTTAAGCTCCGAGCAGTTCTTC.

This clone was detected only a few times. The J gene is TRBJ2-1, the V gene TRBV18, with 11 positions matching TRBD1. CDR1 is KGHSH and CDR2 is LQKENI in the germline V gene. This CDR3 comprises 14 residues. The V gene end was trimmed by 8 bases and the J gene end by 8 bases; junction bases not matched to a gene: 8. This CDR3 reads CASIRDRGSDEQFF. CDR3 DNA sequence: TGTGCCAGCATCCGGGACAGGGGGAGTGATGAGCAGTTCTTC.

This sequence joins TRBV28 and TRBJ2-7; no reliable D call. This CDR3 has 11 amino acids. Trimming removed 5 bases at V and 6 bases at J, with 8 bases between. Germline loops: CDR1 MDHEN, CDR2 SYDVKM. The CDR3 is CASSVPGEQYF. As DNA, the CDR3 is TGTGCCAGCAGTGTCCCAGGCGAGCAGTACTTC.

The CDR3 DNA reads TGTGCCAGCAGTTTAAGAAGGTCGGGGACAGGCTTGTTCTATGAGCAGTTCTTC. Translated, it gives CASSLRRSGTGLFYEQFF. V gene TRBV27 combines with J gene TRBJ2-1; 8 nucleotides align to TRBD1. Trimming took 2 bases from V and 8 from J; bases not matched to a gene: 17. There are 18 residues in the CDR3. The V gene's germline CDR1 is MNHEY and CDR2 SMNVEV (reference sequence).

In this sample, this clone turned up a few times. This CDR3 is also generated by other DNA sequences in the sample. This CDR3 reads CASSYRGEQFF. The CDR3 nucleotides read TGTGCCAGCAGTTACAGGGGGGAGCAGTTCTTC. The V and J genes are TRBV6-5 and TRBJ2-1, with D perhaps TRBD1 (6 bases). The CDR3 runs 11 residues. The germline CDR1 and CDR2 sequences are MNHEY and SVGAGI. The V and J ends lost 2 bases and 10 bases respectively, with 6 bases between them.

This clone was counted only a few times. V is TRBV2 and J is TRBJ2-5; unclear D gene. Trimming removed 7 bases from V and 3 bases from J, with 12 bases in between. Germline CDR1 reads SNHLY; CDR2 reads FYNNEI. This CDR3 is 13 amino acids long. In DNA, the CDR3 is TGTGCCAGCATTGGGTTTATTAAAGAGACCCAGTACTTC. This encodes CASIGFIKETQYF.

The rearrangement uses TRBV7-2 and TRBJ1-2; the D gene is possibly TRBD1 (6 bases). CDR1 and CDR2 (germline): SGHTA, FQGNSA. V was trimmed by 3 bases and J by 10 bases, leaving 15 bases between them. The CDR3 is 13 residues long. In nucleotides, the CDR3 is TGTGCCAGCAGCTTCAGGGGAGACAGCTCCTACACCTTC. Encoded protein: CASSFRGDSSYTF.

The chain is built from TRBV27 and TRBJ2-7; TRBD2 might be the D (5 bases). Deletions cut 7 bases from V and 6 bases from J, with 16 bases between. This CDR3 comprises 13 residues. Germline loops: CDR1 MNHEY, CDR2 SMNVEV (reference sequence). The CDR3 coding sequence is TGTGCCAGCAATCTCACTTGGGAGTGCGAGCAGTACTTC. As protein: CASNLTWECEQYF.